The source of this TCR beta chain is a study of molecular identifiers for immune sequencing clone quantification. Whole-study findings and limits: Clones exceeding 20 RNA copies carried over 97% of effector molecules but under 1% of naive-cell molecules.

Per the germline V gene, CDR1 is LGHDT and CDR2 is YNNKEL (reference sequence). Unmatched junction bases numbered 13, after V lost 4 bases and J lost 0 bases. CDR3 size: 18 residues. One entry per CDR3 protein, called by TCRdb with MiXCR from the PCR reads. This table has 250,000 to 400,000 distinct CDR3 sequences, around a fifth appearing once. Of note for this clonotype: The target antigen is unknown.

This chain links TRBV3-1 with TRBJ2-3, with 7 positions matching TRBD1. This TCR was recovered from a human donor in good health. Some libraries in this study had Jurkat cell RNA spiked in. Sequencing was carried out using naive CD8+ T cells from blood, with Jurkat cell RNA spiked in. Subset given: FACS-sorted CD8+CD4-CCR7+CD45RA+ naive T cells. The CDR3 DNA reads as TGTGCCAGCAGCCGGGAAAACAGGGGAAGAGGGAGCACAGATACGCAGTATTTT. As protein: CASSRENRGRGSTDTQYF.